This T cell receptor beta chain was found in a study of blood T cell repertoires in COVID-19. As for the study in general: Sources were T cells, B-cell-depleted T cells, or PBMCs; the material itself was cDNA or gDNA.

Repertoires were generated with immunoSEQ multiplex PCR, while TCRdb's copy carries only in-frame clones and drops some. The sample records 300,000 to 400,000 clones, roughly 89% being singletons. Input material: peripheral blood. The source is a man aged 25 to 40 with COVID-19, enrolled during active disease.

The CDR3 nucleotides read TGTGCCAGCAGCGATCGTCCCGGGACAGGGGTAAACTACGAGCAGTACTTC. Translation gives CASSDRPGTGVNYEQYF. V usage is TRBV9 and J usage is TRBJ2-7, with 10 positions matching TRBD1. V shed 3 bases, J shed 3 bases, and the junction held 12 bases outside the gene matches. Germline CDR1 and CDR2: SGDLS and YYNGEE. CDR3 length: 17 amino acids.